What follows are 11 T cell receptor beta chains derived from one specimen sequenced in a study of cytomegalovirus exposure and HLA in healthy donors listed by TCRdb under 2017. Library construction relied on the immunoSEQ multiplex PCR assay. For the multiplex PCR, a mixture combining 60 forward primers for TCR Vbeta segments and 13 reverse primers for TCR Jbeta segments was used. TCRdb's version of the immuneACCESS table is confined to in-frame rearrangements and falls short of the full clone set. An unresolved V gene accounts for under half of the shortfall where checked; the remainder is of unknown origin. Across this sample there are about 170,000 clones, with approximately 81% seen only once. The leading ten clones occupy 1% of the sample. Sample: PBMCs. These TCRs come from a boy between 2 and 10 years old in good health and CMV-seronegative.

This clone was detected only a few times. This chain links TRBV21-1 with TRBJ2-1; TRBD2 is the table's D call and was not checked against the DNA. TRBV21-1 is a pseudogene locus. CDR3 size: 16 residues. CDR3 in amino acids: CASSLQKEGPHNEQFF. The CDR3 coding sequence is TGTGCCAGCAGCCTTCAAAAGGAGGGGCCTCACAATGAGCAGTTCTTC.

This chain joins TRBV28 and TRBJ1-1, with TRBD1 matching 9 bases. Germline CDR1 MDHEN, CDR2 SYDVKM. This CDR3 is built from 14 residues. V lost 5 bases and J lost 10; bases outside the gene matches: 11. CDR3 sequence reads: CASSVAGQGKVAFF. The CDR3 DNA reads as TGTGCCAGCAGTGTAGCGGGACAGGGAAAAGTAGCTTTCTTT.

The V and J genes are TRBV29-1 and TRBJ1-1; a possible D gene is TRBD1 (5 bases). Germline CDR1 SQVTM, CDR2 ANQGSEA. This CDR3 spans 13 amino acids. Trimming removed 4 bases at V and 0 bases at J, with 9 bases between. The CDR3 nucleotides are TGCAGCGTTGCAGGGCTACTGAACACTGAAGCTTTCTTT. Protein sequence: CSVAGLLNTEAFF.

The chain couples TRBV27 to TRBJ2-1; the match to TRBD2 covers 13 bases. CDR1 is MNHEY, CDR2 SMNVEV, per germline (reference sequence). CDR3 length: 16 amino acids. V trimming: 3 bases; J trimming: 9 bases; junction bases outside the gene matches: 8. Here the CDR3 DNA reads TGTGCCAGCAGTTTCCCCACTAGCGGGAGGGCTGGTGAGCAGTTCTTC. Translated, it gives CASSFPTSGRAGEQFF.

The chain employs TRBV7-7 and TRBJ2-1, with 8 bases fitting TRBD2. Germline V gene data show CDR1 as SSHAT and CDR2 as FNYEAQ (reference sequence). The CDR3 covers 16 residues. J was trimmed by 9 bases and V by 3 bases; bases with no gene match: 13. The CDR3 loop is CASSLESSGGRGEQFF. The CDR3 nucleotides read TGTGCCAGCAGCTTGGAGTCGAGCGGGGGAAGGGGTGAGCAGTTCTTC.

The chain combines TRBV10-2 with TRBJ1-1; 9 positions agree with TRBD1. The CDR3 spans 17 residues. Germline V lookup: CDR1 WSHSY, CDR2 SAAADI. Trimming took 4 bases from V and 5 from J; bases not matched to a gene: 14. The CDR3 loop reads CASSATESGQGGTEAFF. The CDR3 DNA is TGCGCCAGCAGTGCGACCGAATCGGGACAGGGAGGGACTGAAGCTTTCTTT.

The V call is TRBV4-1, the J call TRBJ1-1, with 12 bases identical to TRBD1. J was trimmed by 14 bases and V by 2 bases; bases with no gene match: 15. CDR3 size: 16 residues. The germline gives CDR1 MGHRA, CDR2 YSYEKL. DNA of the CDR3: TGCGCCAGCAGCCAATCCTCCGGGACAGGGGGCGCAGAAACCTTCTTT. It translates to CASSQSSGTGGAETFF.

The chain uses TRBV29-1 and TRBJ2-1; unclear D gene. This CDR3 has 14 residues. Germline assignment: CDR1 SQVTM and CDR2 ANQGSEA. V was shortened by 5 bases and J by 0 bases, with 11 bases between the two germline ends. CDR3 nucleotide sequence: TGCAGCGTTTCGTCCGTCAGCTCCTACAATGAGCAGTTCTTC. Encoded protein: CSVSSVSSYNEQFF.

This rearrangement joins TRBV4-1 to TRBJ1-1; 12 bases are shared with TRBD1. Germline CDR1 MGHRA, CDR2 YSYEKL. The CDR3 is made up of 17 amino acids. V shed 3 bases and J 5 bases; nucleotides not matched to a gene: 10. This chain's CDR3 is CASSQGGGQGAWTEAFF. The CDR3 bases are TGCGCCAGCAGCCAGGGGGGGGGACAGGGGGCATGGACTGAAGCTTTCTTT.

V is TRBV27 and J is TRBJ1-1; D is unclear. V dropped 5 bases and J dropped 7 bases, with 17 bases sitting between them. Germline loops: CDR1 MNHEY, CDR2 SMNVEV (reference sequence). This CDR3 has 14 residues. CDR3: CASSHRSRGDEAFF. CDR3 bases: TGTGCCAGCAGTCACCGTTCTCGGGGTGATGAAGCTTTCTTT.

The J gene is TRBJ1-1, the V gene TRBV5-1; D perhaps matches TRBD1 (6 bases). The CDR3 length is 14 residues. From germline, CDR1 is SGHRS and CDR2 YFSETQ. V was shortened by 4 bases and J by 1 base, with 11 bases between the two germline ends. CDR3 amino acids: CASSITTGNTEAFF. DNA for the CDR3: TGCGCCAGCAGCATTACGACAGGGAACACTGAAGCTTTCTTT.